Sequencing of this T cell receptor (beta chain) was carried out in a study of cytomegalovirus exposure and HLA in healthy donors. About the study: Around four fifths of 398 genotyped donors fell in the Caucasian-associated ancestry cluster.

Both 60 Vbeta primers and 13 Jbeta primers went into the PCR. Data came from immunoSEQ multiplex PCR; TCRdb stores just in-frame clones and leaves some out. The sample records about 160,000 clones, 60% to 80% being singletons. Worth noting for this clone: A junction boundary mismatches the germline segment, possibly from a read error.

The sequenced sample consisted of PBMCs. The receptor comes from a man aged 18 to 30 in good health and CMV-seropositive.

The CDR3 coding sequence is TGCGCCAGCAGCTTGGAGGCAACAATGTGGGCTGGGGCCAACGGCCTGACTTTC. It codes for CASSLEATMWAGANGLTF. The chain joins TRBV5-1 to TRBJ2-6; TRBD1 might be the D (5 bases). Germline V gene lookup returns CDR1 SGHRS and CDR2 YFSETQ. The CDR3 totals 18 residues. The variable domain in full, completed from reference TRBV5-1 and TRBJ2-6, reads KAGVTQTPRYLIKTRGQQVTLSCSPISGHRSVSWYQQTPGQGLQFLFEYFSETQRNKGNFPGRFSGRQFSNSRSEMNVSTLELGDSALYLCASSLEATMWAGANGLTFGAGSRLTVL.